This TCR beta chain derives from a study of cytomegalovirus exposure and HLA in healthy donors. Whole-study findings and limits: The classifier reportedly diagnosed cytomegalovirus status with high sensitivity and specificity.

The table lists this clone with a count of one. The antigen is undetermined. Among the donors, all were healthy bone marrow donors. PCR primers comprised 60 Vbeta and 13 Jbeta primers. This table comes from immunoSEQ multiplex PCR, and its TCRdb copy is limited to in-frame clones, with some not included. The data contain under 150,000 clones, 70% to 90% of them singletons. CDR1 is MNHNS, CDR2 SASEGT, per germline. The CDR3 is made up of 15 amino acids. The V gene end was trimmed by 6 bases and the J gene end by 4 bases; junction bases not matched to a gene: 5. The specimen was PBMCs. The chain carries TRBV6-1 and TRBJ2-1; 11 bases are a match to TRBD2. This clonotype was sampled from a boy between 10 and 17 years old in good health and CMV-seronegative. The CDR3 loop reads CASRLAGASYNEQFF. The CDR3 DNA reads TGTGCCAGCAGACTAGCGGGGGCCTCTTACAATGAGCAGTTCTTC.